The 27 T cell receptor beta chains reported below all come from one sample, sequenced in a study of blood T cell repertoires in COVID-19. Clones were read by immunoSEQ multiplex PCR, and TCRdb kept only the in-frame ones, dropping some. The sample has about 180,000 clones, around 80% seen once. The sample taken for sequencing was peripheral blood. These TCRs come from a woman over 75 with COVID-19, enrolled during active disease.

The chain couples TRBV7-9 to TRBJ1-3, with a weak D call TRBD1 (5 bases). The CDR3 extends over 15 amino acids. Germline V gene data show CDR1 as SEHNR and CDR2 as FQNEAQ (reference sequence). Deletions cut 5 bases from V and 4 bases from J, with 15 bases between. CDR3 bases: TGTGCCAGCAGCGCCGGCAGGGCAGAAGGAAACACCATATATTTT. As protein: CASSAGRAEGNTIYF.

Written as DNA, the CDR3 is TGTGCACTGACAGTCACAGATACGCAGTATTTT. Translating it yields CALTVTDTQYF. J is TRBJ2-3 and V is TRBV30; TRBD1 might be the D (5 bases). The germline gives CDR1 GTSNPN, CDR2 SVGIG (reference sequence). The CDR3 is 11 residues long.

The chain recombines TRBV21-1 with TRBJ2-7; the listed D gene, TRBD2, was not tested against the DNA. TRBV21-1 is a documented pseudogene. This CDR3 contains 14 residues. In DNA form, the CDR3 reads TGTGCCAGCAGCAAAGTGAGGTCAAGGCACGAGCAGTACTTC. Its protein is CASSKVRSRHEQYF.

The CDR3 region is CASSYPGDSTGELFF. The CDR3 DNA follows: TGTGCCAGCAGTTACCCCGGGGATTCCACCGGGGAGCTGTTTTTT. This chain links TRBV6-5 with TRBJ2-2; possible D gene TRBD2, 5 bases. V was clipped by 2 bases and J by 4 bases, with 11 bases between them. The CDR3 runs to 15 residues. CDR1 and CDR2 from the germline V gene are MNHEY and SVGAGI.

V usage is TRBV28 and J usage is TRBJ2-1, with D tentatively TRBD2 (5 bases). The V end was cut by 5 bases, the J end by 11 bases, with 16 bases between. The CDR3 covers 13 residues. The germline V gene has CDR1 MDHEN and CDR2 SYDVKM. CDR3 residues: CASSPAGRGQQFF. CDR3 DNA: TGTGCCAGCAGTCCCGCCGGCCGGGGTCAGCAGTTCTTC.

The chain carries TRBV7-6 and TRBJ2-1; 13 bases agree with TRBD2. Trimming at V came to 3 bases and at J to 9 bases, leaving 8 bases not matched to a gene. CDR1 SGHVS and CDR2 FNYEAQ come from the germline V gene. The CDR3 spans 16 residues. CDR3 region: CASSFSTSGRAFEQFF. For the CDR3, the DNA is TGTGCCAGCAGCTTCTCCACTAGCGGGAGGGCCTTTGAGCAGTTCTTC.

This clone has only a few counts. The CDR3 loop reads CASSLVPRGLTGELFF. The CDR3 DNA reads as TGTGCCAGCAGCTTAGTGCCGCGGGGGCTCACCGGGGAGCTGTTTTTT. The chain has TRBV7-2 and TRBJ2-2; tentatively, D is TRBD2 (7 bases). Germline V gene lookup returns CDR1 SGHTA and CDR2 FQGNSA. There are 16 residues in the CDR3. Trimming pared 1 base from V and 4 bases from J, leaving 13 bases between. Supplemented by reference TRBV7-2 and TRBJ2-2, the full variable domain reads GAGVSQSPSNKVTEKGKDVELRCDPISGHTALYWYRQSLGQGLEFLIYFQGNSAPDKSGLPSDRFSAERTGGSVSTLTIQRTQQEDSAVYLCASSLVPRGLTGELFFGEGSRLTVL.

The CDR3 loop is CASSPRQGANTGELFF. As DNA, the CDR3 is TGTGCCAGCAGCCCGCGACAGGGGGCTAACACCGGGGAGCTGTTTTTT. This rearrangement joins TRBV7-9 to TRBJ2-2; TRBD1 matches 10 bases. Germline CDR1 reads SEHNR; CDR2 reads FQNEAQ (reference sequence). Trimming at V came to 5 bases and at J to 2 bases, leaving 5 bases not matched to a gene. The CDR3 sequence is 16 residues long.

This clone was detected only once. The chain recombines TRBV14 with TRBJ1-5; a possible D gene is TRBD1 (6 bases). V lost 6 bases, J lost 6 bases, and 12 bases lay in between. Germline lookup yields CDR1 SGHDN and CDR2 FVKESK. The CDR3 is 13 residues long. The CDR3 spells CASSPTGSQPQHF. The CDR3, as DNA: TGTGCCAGCAGTCCTACAGGGAGTCAGCCCCAGCATTTT.

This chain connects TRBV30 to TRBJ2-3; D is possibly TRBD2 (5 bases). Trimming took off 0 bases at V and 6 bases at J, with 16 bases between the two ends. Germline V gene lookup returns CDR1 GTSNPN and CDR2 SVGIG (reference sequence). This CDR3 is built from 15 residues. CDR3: CAWSVGSVGLDTQYF. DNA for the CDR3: TGTGCCTGGAGTGTAGGGAGTGTCGGTCTGGATACGCAGTATTTT.

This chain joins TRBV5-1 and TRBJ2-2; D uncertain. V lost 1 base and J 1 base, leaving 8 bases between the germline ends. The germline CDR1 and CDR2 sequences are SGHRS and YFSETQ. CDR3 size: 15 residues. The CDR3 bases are TGCGCCAGCAGCTTGTCAACTGGGAACACCGGGGAGCTGTTTTTT. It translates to CASSLSTGNTGELFF.

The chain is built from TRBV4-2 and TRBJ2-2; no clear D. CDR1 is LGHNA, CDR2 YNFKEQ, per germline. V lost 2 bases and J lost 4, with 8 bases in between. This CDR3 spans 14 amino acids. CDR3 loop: CASSQHTVTGELFF. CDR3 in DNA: TGTGCCAGCAGCCAACATACAGTCACCGGGGAGCTGTTTTTT.

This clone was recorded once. CDR3 loop: CASSSTSQGSEAFF. The CDR3 nucleotides read TGTGCCAGCAGCAGTACATCTCAGGGATCTGAAGCTTTCTTT. V is TRBV9 and J is TRBJ1-1; D might be TRBD1 (5 bases). There are 14 residues in the CDR3. In germline, CDR1 is SGDLS, CDR2 YYNGEE. The ends were cut back, 4 bases at V and 6 bases at J, with 16 bases in the middle.

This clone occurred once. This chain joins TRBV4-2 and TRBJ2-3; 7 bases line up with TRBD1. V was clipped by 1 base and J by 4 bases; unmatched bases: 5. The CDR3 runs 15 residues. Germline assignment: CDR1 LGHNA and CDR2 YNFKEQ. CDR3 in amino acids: CASSQVGTESDTQYF. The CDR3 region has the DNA TGTGCCAGCAGCCAAGTAGGGACAGAATCAGATACGCAGTATTTT.

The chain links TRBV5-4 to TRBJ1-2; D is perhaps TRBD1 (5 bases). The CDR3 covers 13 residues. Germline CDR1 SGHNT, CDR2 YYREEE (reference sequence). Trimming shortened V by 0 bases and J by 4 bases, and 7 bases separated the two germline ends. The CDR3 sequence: CASSLGRAYGYTF. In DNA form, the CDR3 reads TGTGCCAGCAGCTTGGGCAGGGCCTATGGCTACACCTTC.

CDR3 loop: CASSLEAGVGYTF. The CDR3, as DNA: TGTGCCAGCAGTTTAGAGGCAGGGGTCGGCTACACCTTC. V and J are TRBV27 and TRBJ1-2, with a tentative D call TRBD1 (6 bases). The CDR3 length is 13 residues. Germline V gives CDR1 MNHEY, CDR2 SMNVEV (reference sequence). V dropped 2 bases and J dropped 8 bases, with 12 bases sitting between them.

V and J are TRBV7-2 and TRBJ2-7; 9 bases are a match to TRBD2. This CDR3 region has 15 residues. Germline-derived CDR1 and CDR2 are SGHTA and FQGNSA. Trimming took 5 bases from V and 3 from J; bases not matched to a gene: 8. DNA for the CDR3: TGTGCCAGCAGCCCCGTTGGCGGGGGGGTCTACGAGCAGTACTTC. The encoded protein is CASSPVGGGVYEQYF.

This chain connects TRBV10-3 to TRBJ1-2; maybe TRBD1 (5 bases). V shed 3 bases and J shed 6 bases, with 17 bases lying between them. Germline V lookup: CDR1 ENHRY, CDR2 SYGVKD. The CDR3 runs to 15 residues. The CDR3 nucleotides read TGTGCCATCAGTGAATTTCGGGGGGGAGAAGATGGCTACACCTTC. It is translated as CAISEFRGGEDGYTF.

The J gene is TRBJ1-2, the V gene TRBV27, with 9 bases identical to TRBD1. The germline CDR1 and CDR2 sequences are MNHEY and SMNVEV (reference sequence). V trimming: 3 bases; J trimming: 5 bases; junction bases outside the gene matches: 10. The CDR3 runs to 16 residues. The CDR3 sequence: CASSFGRGQGKYGYTF. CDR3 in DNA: TGTGCCAGCAGTTTCGGTCGGGGACAGGGAAAATATGGCTACACCTTC.

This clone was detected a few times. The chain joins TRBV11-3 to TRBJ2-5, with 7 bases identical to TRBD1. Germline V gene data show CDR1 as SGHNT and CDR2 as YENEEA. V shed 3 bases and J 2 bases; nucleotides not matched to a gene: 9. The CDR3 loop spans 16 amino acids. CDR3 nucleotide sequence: TGTGCCAGCAGCTTTACGACAGGGATTCCACAAGAGACCCAGTACTTC. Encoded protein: CASSFTTGIPQETQYF.

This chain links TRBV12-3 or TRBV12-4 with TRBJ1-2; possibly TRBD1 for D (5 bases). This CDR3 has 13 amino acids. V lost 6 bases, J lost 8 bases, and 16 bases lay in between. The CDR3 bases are TGTGCCAGCAGCCGCCTCCAGGGTGAGGGCTACACCTTC. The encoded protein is CASSRLQGEGYTF.

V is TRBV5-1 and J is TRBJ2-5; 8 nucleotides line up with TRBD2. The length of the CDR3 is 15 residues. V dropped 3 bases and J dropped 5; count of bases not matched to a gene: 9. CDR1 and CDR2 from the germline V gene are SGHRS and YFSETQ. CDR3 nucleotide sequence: TGCGCCAGCAGCTATTCTAGCGGGCGAGACGAGACCCAGTACTTC. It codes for CASSYSSGRDETQYF. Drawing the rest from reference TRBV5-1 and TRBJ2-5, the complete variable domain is KAGVTQTPRYLIKTRGQQVTLSCSPISGHRSVSWYQQTPGQGLQFLFEYFSETQRNKGNFPGRFSGRQFSNSRSEMNVSTLELGDSALYLCASSYSSGRDETQYFGPGTRLLVL.

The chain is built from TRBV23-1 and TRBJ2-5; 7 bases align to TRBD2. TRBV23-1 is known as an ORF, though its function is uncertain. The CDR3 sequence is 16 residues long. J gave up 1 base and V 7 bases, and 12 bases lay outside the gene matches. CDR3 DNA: TGCGCCAGCAACTCTTCGACTAGCAGAGGCCAAGAGACCCAGTACTTC. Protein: CASNSSTSRGQETQYF.

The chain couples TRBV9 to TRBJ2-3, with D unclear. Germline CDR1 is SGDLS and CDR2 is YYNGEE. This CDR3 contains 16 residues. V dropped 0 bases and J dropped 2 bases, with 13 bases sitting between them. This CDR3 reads CASSVDGGPVTDTQYF. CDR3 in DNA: TGTGCCAGCAGCGTAGATGGCGGTCCGGTCACAGATACGCAGTATTTT.

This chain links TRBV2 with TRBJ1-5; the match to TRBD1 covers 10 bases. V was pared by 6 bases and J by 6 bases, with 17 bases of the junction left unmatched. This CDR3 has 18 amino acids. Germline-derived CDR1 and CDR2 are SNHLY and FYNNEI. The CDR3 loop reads CASSRGELDRGRSQPQHF. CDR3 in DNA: TGTGCCAGCAGCCGTGGGGAACTCGACAGGGGGCGAAGTCAGCCCCAGCATTTT.

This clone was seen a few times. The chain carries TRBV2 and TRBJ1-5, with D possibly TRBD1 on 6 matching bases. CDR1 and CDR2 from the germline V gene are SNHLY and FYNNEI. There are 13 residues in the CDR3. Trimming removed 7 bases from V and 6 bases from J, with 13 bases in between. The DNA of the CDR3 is TGTGCCAGCAAGTGGGGGCTGGGTCAGCCCCAGCATTTT. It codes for CASKWGLGQPQHF.

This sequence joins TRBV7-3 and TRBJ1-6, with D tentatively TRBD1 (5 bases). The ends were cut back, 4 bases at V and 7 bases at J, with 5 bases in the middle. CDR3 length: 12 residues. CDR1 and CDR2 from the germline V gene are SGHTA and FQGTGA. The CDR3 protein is CASSSGNSPLHF. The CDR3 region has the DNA TGTGCCAGCAGCTCAGGGAATTCACCCCTCCACTTT. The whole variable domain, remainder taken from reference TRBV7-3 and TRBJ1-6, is GAGVSQTPSNKVTEKGKYVELRCDPISGHTALYWYRQSLGQGPEFLIYFQGTGAADDSGLPNDRFFAVRPEGSVSTLKIQRTERGDSAVYLCASSSGNSPLHFGNGTRLTVT.